A single sample gave rise to the 5 T cell receptor beta chains below, sequenced in a study of metastatic and nonmetastatic thyroid tumors. TCRdb called clones again from the PCR reads with MiXCR. The sample has about 42,000 clones; about an eighth are singletons. Among the patients, none had received any treatment before thyroid surgery. Sequenced input: blood. The receptors were gathered from a male donor with papillary thyroid cancer or a benign thyroid nodule (not recorded which). Some clones in this sample may be carry-over from other donors' samples.

This clone appeared a few times. Being one base from a much bigger clone, this may be a read error. The rearrangement links TRBV2 to TRBJ1-6; D is ambiguous. Trimming removed 3 bases from V and 5 bases from J, with 11 bases in between. The CDR3 totals 15 residues. Looked up from germline, CDR1 is SNHLY and CDR2 is FYNNEI. The CDR3 nucleotides read TGTGCCAGCAGTGATGGTTCGGTGGATAATTCACCCCTCCACTTT. This translates into CASSDGSVDNSPLHF.

This clone was counted at least ten times. The chain has TRBV19 and TRBJ1-1; D gene unclear. Looked up from germline, CDR1 is LNHDA and CDR2 is SQIVND (reference sequence). V lost 6 bases to trimming and J lost 11 bases, with 16 bases between them. This CDR3 has 12 amino acids. This CDR3 reads CASRPKGVTAFF. The DNA for the CDR3 is TGTGCCAGTAGGCCGAAGGGTGTCACTGCTTTCTTT.

This clone is categorized as medium-sized. The chain is built from TRBV6-2 or TRBV6-3 and TRBJ1-6; D gene uncertain. Germline V CDR1 and CDR2: MNHEY, SVGEGT. This CDR3 contains 14 residues. With 2 bases removed from V and 4 bases from J, the gap between germline ends came to 6 bases. The CDR3 is CASSYARYNSPLHF. The CDR3 DNA follows: TGTGCCAGCAGTTACGCACGGTATAATTCACCCCTCCACTTT.

Of note for this clone: This may be a read error: a much more frequent sequence differs by one nucleotide. In nucleotides, the CDR3 is TGTGCCATCAGTGCGGACAGGGCAACTAATGAAAGACTGTTTTTT. It yields the protein CAISADRATNERLFF. The chain combines TRBV10-3 with TRBJ1-4; 8 nucleotides align to TRBD1. CDR1 and CDR2 (germline): ENHRY, SYGVKD. The CDR3 contains 15 residues.

The rearrangement links TRBV30 to TRBJ2-2, with a weak D call TRBD2 (5 bases). Germline V lookup: CDR1 GTSNPN, CDR2 SVGIG (reference sequence). The CDR3 spans 14 residues. V was pared by 5 bases and J by 7 bases, with 17 bases between. CDR3 sequence: CAWGRGAFVGELFF. In DNA, the CDR3 is TGTGCCTGGGGCCGGGGAGCCTTCGTCGGGGAGCTGTTTTTT.